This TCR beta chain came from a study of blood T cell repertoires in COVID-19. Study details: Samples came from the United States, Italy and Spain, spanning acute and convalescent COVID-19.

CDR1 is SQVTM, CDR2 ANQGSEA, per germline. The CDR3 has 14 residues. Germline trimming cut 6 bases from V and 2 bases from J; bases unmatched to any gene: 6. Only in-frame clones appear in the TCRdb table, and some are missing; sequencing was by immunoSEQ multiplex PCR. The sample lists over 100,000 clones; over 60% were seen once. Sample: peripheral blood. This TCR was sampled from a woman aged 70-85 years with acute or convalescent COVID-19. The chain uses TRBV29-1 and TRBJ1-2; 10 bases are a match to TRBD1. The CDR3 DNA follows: TGCAGCGTCGCTACGGGACAGGGGAACTATGGCTACACCTTC. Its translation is CSVATGQGNYGYTF.